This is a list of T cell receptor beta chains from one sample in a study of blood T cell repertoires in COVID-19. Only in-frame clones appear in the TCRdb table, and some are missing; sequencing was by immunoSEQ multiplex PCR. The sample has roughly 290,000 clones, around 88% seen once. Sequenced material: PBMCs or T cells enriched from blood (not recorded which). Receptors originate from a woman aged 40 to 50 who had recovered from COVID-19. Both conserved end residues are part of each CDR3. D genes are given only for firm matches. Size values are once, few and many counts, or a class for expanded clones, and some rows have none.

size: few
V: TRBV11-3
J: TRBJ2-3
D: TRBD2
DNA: TGTGCCAGCAAGCGGCGGGAGGCAGATACGCAGTATTTT
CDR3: CASKRREADTQYF

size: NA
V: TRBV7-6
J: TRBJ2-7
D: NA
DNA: TGTGCCAGCAGCTTAGGTGGGCCCGAAGGCTACGAGCAGTACTTC
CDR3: CASSLGGPEGYEQYF

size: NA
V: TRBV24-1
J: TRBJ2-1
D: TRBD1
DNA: TGTGCCACCAGTGCCGGGACAGGGGGAGCCTACAATGAGCAGTTCTTC
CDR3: CATSAGTGGAYNEQFF

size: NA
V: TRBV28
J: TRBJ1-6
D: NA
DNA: TGTGCCAGCAGCTTAGACAGGTATTCACCCCTCCACTTT
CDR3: CASSLDRYSPLHF

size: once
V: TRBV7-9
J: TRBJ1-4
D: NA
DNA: TGTGCCAGCAGCCTCGACAGAGAAACTAATGAAAAACTGTTTTTT
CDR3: CASSLDRETNEKLFF

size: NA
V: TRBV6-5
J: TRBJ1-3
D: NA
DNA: TGTGCCAGCAGCCTCCAAACAGGGTCGGGCGACACCATATATTTT
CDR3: CASSLQTGSGDTIYF

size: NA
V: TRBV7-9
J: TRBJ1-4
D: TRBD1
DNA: TGTGCCAGCAGCCCCGGACAGGGGCTAGGGAAACTGTTTTTT
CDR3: CASSPGQGLGKLFF

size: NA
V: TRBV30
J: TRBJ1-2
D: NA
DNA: TGTGCCGGAAGGGGGGGATCTGACTATGGCTACACCTTC
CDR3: CAGRGGSDYGYTF

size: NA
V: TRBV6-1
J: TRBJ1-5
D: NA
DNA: TGTGCCAGCAGTGATGCCGGCGGCAGGGTTAATCAGCCCCAGCATTTT
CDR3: CASSDAGGRVNQPQHF

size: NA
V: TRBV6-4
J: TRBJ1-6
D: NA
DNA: TGTGCCAGCAGTGCCGAGGGGGAAGGCTCACCCCTCCACTTT
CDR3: CASSAEGEGSPLHF

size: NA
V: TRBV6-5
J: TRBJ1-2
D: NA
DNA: TGTGCCAGCATCCTTAGACAGCCCCCTAACTATGGCTACACCTTC
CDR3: CASILRQPPNYGYTF

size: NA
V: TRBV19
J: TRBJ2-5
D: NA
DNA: TGTGCCAGTAGTCCTTCCCGGAGGGACCTGGGGGGGACCCAGTACTTC
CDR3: CASSPSRRDLGGTQYF

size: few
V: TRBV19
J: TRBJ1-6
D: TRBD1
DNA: TGTGCCAGTAGTGGTCAGGGGGTCTCCTATAATTCACCCCTCCACTTT
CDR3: CASSGQGVSYNSPLHF

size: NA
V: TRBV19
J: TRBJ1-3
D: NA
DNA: TGTGCCAGTAGTACCCAGGGCCCATCCTCTGGAAACACCATATATTTT
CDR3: CASSTQGPSSGNTIYF

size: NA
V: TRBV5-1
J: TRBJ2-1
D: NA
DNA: TGCGCCAGCAGAAGGGGGTTCGGGACCTACAATGAGCAGTTCTTC
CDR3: CASRRGFGTYNEQFF

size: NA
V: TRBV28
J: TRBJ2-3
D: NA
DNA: TGTGCCAGCACCATGGAGGGAGATACGCAGTATTTT
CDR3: CASTMEGDTQYF

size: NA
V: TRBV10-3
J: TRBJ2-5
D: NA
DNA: TGTGCCATCAGTGAAGAGACTATGCAAGAGACCCAGTACTTC
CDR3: CAISEETMQETQYF

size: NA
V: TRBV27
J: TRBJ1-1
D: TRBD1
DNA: TGTGCCAGCAGCCCCACTTGGCGGACAGGTAGGACTGAAGCTTTCTTT
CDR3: CASSPTWRTGRTEAFF

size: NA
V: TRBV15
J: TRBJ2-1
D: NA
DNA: TGTGCCACCAGCAGAGATACGGGAGAATCATACAATGAGCAGTTCTTC
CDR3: CATSRDTGESYNEQFF

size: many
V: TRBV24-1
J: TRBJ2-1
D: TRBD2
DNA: TGTGCCACCAGTGATGCAACCGGGACTAGGGGTTACAATGAGCAGTTCTTC
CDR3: CATSDATGTRGYNEQFF

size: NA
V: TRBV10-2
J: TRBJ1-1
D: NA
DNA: TGCGCCACCCGGACAGATAACACTGAAGCTTTCTTT
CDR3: CATRTDNTEAFF

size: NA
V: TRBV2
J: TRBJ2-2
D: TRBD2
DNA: TGTGCCAGCAGGCGACCCATAGCGGGTGGGACCGGGGAGCTGTTTTTT
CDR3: CASRRPIAGGTGELFF

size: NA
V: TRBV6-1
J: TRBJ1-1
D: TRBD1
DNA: TGTGCCAGCAGTGTAGTAGGGGGCTTCACTGAAGCTTTCTTT
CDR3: CASSVVGGFTEAFF

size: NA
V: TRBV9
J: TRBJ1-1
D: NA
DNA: TGTGCCAGCAGCGTAGACCCTGGGAGAAACACTGAAGCTTTCTTT
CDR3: CASSVDPGRNTEAFF

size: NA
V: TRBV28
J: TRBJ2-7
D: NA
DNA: TGTGCCAGCAGCCCTGGGGCAGTCTACGAGCAGTACTTC
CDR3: CASSPGAVYEQYF

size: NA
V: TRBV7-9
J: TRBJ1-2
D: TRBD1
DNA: TGTGCCAGCAGCTTCCAGGGGGTCGATGGCTACACCTTC
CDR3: CASSFQGVDGYTF

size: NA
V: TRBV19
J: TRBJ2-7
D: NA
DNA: TGTGCCAGTAGTATGATCGGGAAAGGACCCTACGAGCAGTACTTC
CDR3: CASSMIGKGPYEQYF

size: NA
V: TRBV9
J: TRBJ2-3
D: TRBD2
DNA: TGTGCCAGCAGCGCCCGACTAGCGGGAGGGTTAGATACGCAGTATTTT
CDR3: CASSARLAGGLDTQYF